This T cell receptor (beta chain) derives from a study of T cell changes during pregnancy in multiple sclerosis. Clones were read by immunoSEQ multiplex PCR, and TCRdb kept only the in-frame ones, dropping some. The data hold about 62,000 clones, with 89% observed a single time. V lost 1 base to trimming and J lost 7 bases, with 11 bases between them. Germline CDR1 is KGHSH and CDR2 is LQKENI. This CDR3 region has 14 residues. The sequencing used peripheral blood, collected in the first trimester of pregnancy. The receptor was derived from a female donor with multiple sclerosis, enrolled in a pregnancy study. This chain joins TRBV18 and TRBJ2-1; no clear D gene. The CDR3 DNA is TGTGCCAGCTCACCACTAGAGAAAAGAAATGAGCAGTTCTTC. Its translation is CASSPLEKRNEQFF.